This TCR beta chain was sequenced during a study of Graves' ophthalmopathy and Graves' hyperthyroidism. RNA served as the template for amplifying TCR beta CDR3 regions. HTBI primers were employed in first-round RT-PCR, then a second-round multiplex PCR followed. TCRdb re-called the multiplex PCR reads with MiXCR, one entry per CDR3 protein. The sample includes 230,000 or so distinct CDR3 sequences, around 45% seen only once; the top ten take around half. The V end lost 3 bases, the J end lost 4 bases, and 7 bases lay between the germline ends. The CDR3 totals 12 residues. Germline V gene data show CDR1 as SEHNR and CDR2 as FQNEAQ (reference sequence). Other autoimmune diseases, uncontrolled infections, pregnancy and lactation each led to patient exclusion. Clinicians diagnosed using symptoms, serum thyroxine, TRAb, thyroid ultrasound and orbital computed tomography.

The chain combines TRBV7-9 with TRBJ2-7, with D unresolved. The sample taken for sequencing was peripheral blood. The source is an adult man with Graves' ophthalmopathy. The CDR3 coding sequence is TGTGCCAGCAGCTTTTGGGGTTACGAGCAGTACTTC. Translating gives CASSFWGYEQYF.